This TCR beta chain was sequenced in a study of T cell responses to AZD1222 COVID-19 vaccine. Points on this clone: Its cognate antigen is unknown.

Findings and caveats of the study: Seropositive status at baseline applied to only 6 or 7 AZD1222 recipients.

Trimming removed 4 bases from V and 5 bases from J, with 5 bases in between. Germline CDR1 SEHNR, CDR2 FQNEAQ (reference sequence). This CDR3 is built from 11 residues. The assay was immunoSEQ multiplex PCR, and TCRdb's table has in-frame clones only and misses some. The sample yields over 85,000 clones, 89% seen once. The clonotype comes from an adult who received the AZD1222 COVID-19 vaccine. This material consisted of peripheral blood, taken 28 days after the second AZD1222 dose. V usage is TRBV7-9 and J usage is TRBJ2-5; TRBD1 is a possible D gene (5 bases). The CDR3, as DNA: TGTGCCAGCAGCTCAGGGGAGACCCAGTACTTC. Protein product: CASSSGETQYF.